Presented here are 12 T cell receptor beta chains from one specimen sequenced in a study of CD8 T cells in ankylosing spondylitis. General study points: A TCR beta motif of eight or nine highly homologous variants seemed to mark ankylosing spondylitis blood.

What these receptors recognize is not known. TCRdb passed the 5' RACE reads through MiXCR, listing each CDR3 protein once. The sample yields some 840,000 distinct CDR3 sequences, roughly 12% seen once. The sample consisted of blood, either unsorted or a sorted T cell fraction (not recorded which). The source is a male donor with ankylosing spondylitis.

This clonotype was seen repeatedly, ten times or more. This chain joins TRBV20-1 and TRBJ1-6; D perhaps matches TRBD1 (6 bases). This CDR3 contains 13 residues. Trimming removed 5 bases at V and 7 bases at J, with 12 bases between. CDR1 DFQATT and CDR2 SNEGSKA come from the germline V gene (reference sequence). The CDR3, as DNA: TGCAGTGCTGAAATGGGACAAAATTCACCCCTCCACTTT. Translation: CSAEMGQNSPLHF.

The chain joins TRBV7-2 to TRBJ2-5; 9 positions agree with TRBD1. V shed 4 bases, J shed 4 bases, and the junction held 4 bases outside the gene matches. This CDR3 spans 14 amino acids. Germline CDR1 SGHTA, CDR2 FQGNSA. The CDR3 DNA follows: TGTGCCAGCAGCTCAACAGGGGGCTCAGAGACCCAGTACTTC. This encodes CASSSTGGSETQYF.

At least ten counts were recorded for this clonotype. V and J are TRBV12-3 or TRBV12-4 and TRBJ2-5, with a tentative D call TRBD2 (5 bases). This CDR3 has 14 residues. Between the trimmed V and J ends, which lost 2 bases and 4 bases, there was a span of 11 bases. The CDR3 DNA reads TGTGCCAGCAGTTTAATGCTGGGGAGAGAGACCCAGTACTTC. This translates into CASSLMLGRETQYF.

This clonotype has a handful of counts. CDR3 amino acids: CASSLRLAGGLNEQFF. The CDR3 bases are TGTGCCAGCAGTCTCAGACTAGCGGGAGGGCTCAATGAGCAGTTCTTC. The chain is built from TRBV27 and TRBJ2-1, with 14 bases aligning to TRBD2. V shed 5 bases and J 6 bases; nucleotides not matched to a gene: 6. The CDR3 has 16 amino acids. Germline V gives CDR1 MNHEY, CDR2 SMNVEV (reference sequence).

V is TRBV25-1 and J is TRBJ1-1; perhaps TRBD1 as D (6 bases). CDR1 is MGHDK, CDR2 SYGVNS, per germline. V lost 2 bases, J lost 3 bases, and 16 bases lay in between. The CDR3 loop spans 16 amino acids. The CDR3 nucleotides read TGTGCCAGCAGTGAACTCGCAGGGGCGGGCGACACTGAAGCTTTCTTT. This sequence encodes CASSELAGAGDTEAFF.

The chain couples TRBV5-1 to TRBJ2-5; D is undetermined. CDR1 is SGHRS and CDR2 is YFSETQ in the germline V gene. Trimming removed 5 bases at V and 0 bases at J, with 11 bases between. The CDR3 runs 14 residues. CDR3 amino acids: CASRSPPYQETQYF. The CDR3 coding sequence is TGCGCCAGCAGATCACCCCCCTACCAAGAGACCCAGTACTTC.

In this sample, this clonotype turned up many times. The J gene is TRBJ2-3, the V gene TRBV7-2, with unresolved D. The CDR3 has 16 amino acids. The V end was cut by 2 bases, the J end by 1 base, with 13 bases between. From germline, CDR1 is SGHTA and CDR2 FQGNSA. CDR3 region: CASSLKISERTDTQYF. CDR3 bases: TGTGCCAGCAGCTTAAAGATTTCGGAACGCACAGATACGCAGTATTTT.

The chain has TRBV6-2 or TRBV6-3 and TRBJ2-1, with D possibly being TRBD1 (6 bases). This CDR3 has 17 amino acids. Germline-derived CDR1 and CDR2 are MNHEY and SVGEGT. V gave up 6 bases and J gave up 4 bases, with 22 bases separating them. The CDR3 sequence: CASSQFRGTFGYNEQFF. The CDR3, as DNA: TGTGCCAGCAGCCAATTCAGGGGCACCTTCGGGTACAATGAGCAGTTCTTC.

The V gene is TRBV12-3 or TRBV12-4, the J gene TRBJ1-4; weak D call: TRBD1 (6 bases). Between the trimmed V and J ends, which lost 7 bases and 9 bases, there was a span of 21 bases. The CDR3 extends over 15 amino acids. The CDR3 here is CASTQNQGGGQKLFF. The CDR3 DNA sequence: TGTGCCAGCACCCAAAATCAGGGCGGGGGGCAAAAACTGTTTTTT.

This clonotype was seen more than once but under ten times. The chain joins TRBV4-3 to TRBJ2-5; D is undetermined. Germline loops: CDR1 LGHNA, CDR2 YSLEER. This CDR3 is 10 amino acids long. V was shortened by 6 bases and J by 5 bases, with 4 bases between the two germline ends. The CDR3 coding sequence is TGCGCCAGCAGGAGCGAGACCCAGTACTTC. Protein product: CASRSETQYF.

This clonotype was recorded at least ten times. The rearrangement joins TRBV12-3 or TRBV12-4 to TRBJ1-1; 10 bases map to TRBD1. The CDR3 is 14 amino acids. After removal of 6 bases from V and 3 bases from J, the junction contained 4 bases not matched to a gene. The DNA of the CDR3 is TGTGCCAGCAGCTGGACAGGGGGGGACACTGAAGCTTTCTTT. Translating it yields CASSWTGGDTEAFF.

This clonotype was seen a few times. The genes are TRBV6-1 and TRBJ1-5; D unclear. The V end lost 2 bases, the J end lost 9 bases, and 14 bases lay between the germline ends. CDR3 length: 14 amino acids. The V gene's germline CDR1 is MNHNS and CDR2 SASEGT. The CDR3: CASSEMAGTWPQHF. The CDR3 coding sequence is TGTGCCAGCAGTGAAATGGCCGGTACTTGGCCCCAGCATTTT.